This T cell receptor beta chain was retrieved from a study of human T cells and chemical hapten exposure (dated by TCRdb to the early 2020s). Regarding the research as a whole: For sensitization, 2% DPC in acetone was applied to a 2 cm by 2 cm area of upper inner arm skin. Patients additionally received weekly therapeutic DPC doses to the scalp throughout the approximately 25-week study period. Patch testing on the upper back used Finn chambers containing 0.01% DPC, with scoring done after 6 days according to International Contact Dermatitis Research Group standards. Most of the patients in the cohort were female, and the cohort covered alopecia areata with under or over 50% scalp involvement, alopecia totalis and alopecia universalis. Libraries were pooled for sequencing, and variation in per-sample TCR yields was attributed mainly to small differences in library volumes within the pool. In alopecia patients, the study followed how the peripheral blood TCR repertoire changed in vivo over primary and secondary sensitization to diphenylcyclopropenone (DPC), a hapten. Blood was sampled from patients pre-sensitization (week 0) and at 2, 6 and about 24 weeks after DPC sensitization. Blood for TCR sequencing was provided by twenty-nine alopecia patients at one to four time points (pre-sensitization, 2, 6 and 24 weeks). Here is what the overall study found, with its caveats: Patch test score correlated positively with the number of PT1 expanded TCRs, reaching significance at thresholds 8, 16 and 32 but not at 4. Because all patients had alopecia, a presumed autoimmune disease, the immune response of the patients might differ from that of healthy individuals. DPC sensitization did not change the number of TCRs with a frequency above 1 in 1000, and there was no evidence of changes in global repertoire structure. Expanded TCRs formed significantly more large CDR3 similarity clusters than pre-sensitization or healthy control sets, consistent with antigen-driven responses. After repeated subsampling, the strength of the expansion versus patch-test correlation and the threshold at which it became significant changed.

This clonotype was seen ten or more times. The antigen it recognizes is unknown. Nothing much larger sits one base from this clone, and base qualities are not available. Taken with the paper, the label for time point translates to: patch test 3, about 24 weeks after DPC sensitization. The sample's treatment or condition, from its label and the paper: therapeutic diphenylcyclopropenone sensitization with weekly scalp DPC. Blood at each patch-test visit was drawn before the patch test was applied. Patients were eligible if aged 18 to 70, diagnosed with alopecia and judged suitable for DPC therapy, and pregnant patients were excluded. Total RNA was extracted from unfractionated whole blood that had been collected in Tempus Blood RNA tubes. The CDR3 sequence holds 16 residues, the cysteine and phenylalanine included. The retained sequence is limited to the CDR3, 48 bases, with the frame set at the first base. The germline V gene supplies CDR1 MNHEY and CDR2 SVGAGI. Germline trimming amounts to 0 bases on V and 3 bases on J, with 4 as the count of junction bases outside the gene matches.

Libraries were prepared through RACE. The instrument given in TCRdb is NextSeq 500. Library preparation attached unique molecular identifiers to individual cDNA molecules for quantitative, reproducible TCR counting. From each blood RNA sample, both TCR alpha and TCR beta chains were sequenced. As for the original processing: A median of roughly 98,000 TCRs per sample was observed, with a range of about 20,000 to 700,000. The Decombinator software suite was used to annotate V, J and CDR3 in the TCR reads. For PS versus PT1 abundance plots, all samples were subsampled to the same number of TCRs (28,000). TCRs were defined as expanded if absent before sensitization and observed at least eight times at the 2-week time point. The public sequencing data were trimmed at Q25 with fastp and processed into clonotypes with MiXCR by TCRdb, which kept only in-frame beta chains. Every distinct CDR3 protein forms one entry, paired with its most common genes and DNA. TCRdb's processing, not the authors', yielded these V and J calls. This sample lists some 79,000 distinct CDR3 sequences; more than 10% were detected once. Of the sample, roughly 3.7% falls within the top ten clones.

Sequences were derived from whole blood, sampled in connection with sensitization to the hapten diphenylcyclopropenone (DPC). This TCR was sampled from a woman aged 45-65 years with alopecia areata. Some clones in this sample may be carry-over from other donors' samples. The chain couples TRBV6-5 to TRBJ2-3; the central 9 bases match TRBD2. The DNA is TGTGCCAGCAGTTACTCCCTAGCGGGAAAGACAGATACGCAGTATTTT. Translated, this is CASSYSLAGKTDTQYF.